One sample yielded the 25 T cell receptor beta chains listed below, sequenced in a study of long-term antiretroviral therapy in people with HIV. A v3.0 immunoSEQ assay was performed at survey level. Data came from immunoSEQ multiplex PCR; TCRdb stores just in-frame clones and leaves some out. Of roughly 15,000 clones listed, 80% are singletons. The sequenced sample was unsorted PBMCs, obtained 3.2 years before starting antiretroviral therapy. All receptors derive from a man aged 40-55 years with HIV.

The chain couples TRBV11-2 to TRBJ1-2, with D hard to call. In germline, CDR1 is SGHAT, CDR2 FQNNGV. V lost 1 base to trimming and J lost 2 bases, with 5 bases between them. The CDR3 loop spans 13 amino acids. The CDR3 coding sequence is TGTGCCAGCAGCTTAGCGACCAACTATGGCTACACCTTC. It translates to CASSLATNYGYTF.

The rearrangement links TRBV4-1 to TRBJ1-2; D not resolved. CDR3 length: 15 amino acids. V was cut by 0 bases and J by 0 bases, with 8 bases left in between. Germline values: CDR1 MGHRA, CDR2 YSYEKL. CDR3 in DNA: TGCGCCAGCAGCCAAGATCTTGTGACTAACTATGGCTACACCTTC. Its translation is CASSQDLVTNYGYTF.

V is TRBV19 and J is TRBJ1-6; D is undetermined. Germline CDR1 and CDR2: LNHDA and SQIVND (reference sequence). The length of the CDR3 is 15 residues. Trimming cost V 0 bases and J 8 bases, with 11 bases left between them. CDR3 bases: TGTGCCAGTAGTATAGACGGACCCGGTGATTCACCCCTCCACTTT. It encodes CASSIDGPGDSPLHF.

The chain joins TRBV15 to TRBJ1-5; a possible D gene is TRBD1 (6 bases). This CDR3 is 17 amino acids long. The germline V gene has CDR1 LNHNV and CDR2 YYDKDF (reference sequence). V lost 0 bases, J lost 3 bases, and 15 bases lay in between. The CDR3 DNA is TGTGCCACCAGCAGAGATGACCTTTGGGGGGCCAATCAGCCCCAGCATTTT. Encoded protein: CATSRDDLWGANQPQHF.

This chain uses TRBV4-1 with TRBJ2-3; D remains ambiguous. In germline, CDR1 is MGHRA, CDR2 YSYEKL. This CDR3 is 15 amino acids long. V was trimmed by 0 bases and J by 0 bases, leaving 7 bases between them. The CDR3: CASSQDARSTDTQYF. The CDR3 DNA reads TGCGCCAGCAGCCAAGATGCACGCAGCACAGATACGCAGTATTTT.

This clone was seen only a few times. The CDR3, as DNA: TGTGCCTGGAGCCTTAACACCGGGGAGCTGTTTTTT. Its protein is CAWSLNTGELFF. V usage is TRBV30 and J usage is TRBJ2-2; D is unresolved. The length of the CDR3 is 12 residues. Trimming stripped 3 bases from V and 2 bases from J, with 4 bases between. Germline lookup yields CDR1 GTSNPN and CDR2 SVGIG (reference sequence).

This clone was seen once. The chain couples TRBV19 to TRBJ1-1; D is possibly TRBD1 (5 bases). The CDR3 sequence is 17 residues long. V was cut by 4 bases and J by 0 bases, with 18 bases left in between. Germline lookup yields CDR1 LNHDA and CDR2 SQIVND (reference sequence). The CDR3 loop reads CASSRDHSGGVNTEAFF. The CDR3 coding sequence is TGTGCCAGTAGTAGGGACCACAGCGGCGGGGTGAACACTGAAGCTTTCTTT.

The genes are TRBV6-4 and TRBJ2-2; D gene unclear. The CDR3 totals 13 residues. Between the trimmed V and J ends, which lost 3 bases and 1 base, there was a span of 3 bases. Germline lookup yields CDR1 MRHNA and CDR2 SNTAGT. The CDR3 loop is CASSEGNTGELFF. Here the CDR3 DNA reads TGTGCCAGCAGTGAGGGGAACACCGGGGAGCTGTTTTTT.

CDR3 in amino acids: CASSVPGGRDNEQFF. CDR3 nucleotide sequence: TGCGCCAGCAGCGTCCCGGGAGGACGCGACAATGAGCAGTTCTTC. The V gene is TRBV5-1, the J gene TRBJ2-1; 7 bases map to TRBD2. The ends lost 4 bases at V and 5 bases at J; junction bases unmatched: 9. Germline V gene lookup returns CDR1 SGHRS and CDR2 YFSETQ. This CDR3 comprises 15 residues.

This clone has more than one count but fewer than ten. The V call is TRBV2, the J call TRBJ1-1; D perhaps matches TRBD1 (6 bases). Germline V gene sequence: CDR1 SNHLY, CDR2 FYNNEI. This CDR3 contains 13 residues. The V gene lost 5 bases and the J gene lost 6 bases, with 13 bases spanning the gap. This CDR3 reads CASSPTGFAEAFF. The CDR3 DNA is TGTGCCAGCAGTCCCACAGGGTTCGCTGAAGCTTTCTTT.

Here the CDR3 DNA reads TGTGCCAGCAGTGCGGGTCCGGCCGACAATCAGCCCCAGCATTTT. As protein: CASSAGPADNQPQHF. The V call is TRBV6-1, the J call TRBJ1-5; no definite D call. The V and J ends lost 4 bases and 3 bases respectively, with 13 bases between them. The CDR3 runs to 15 residues. CDR1 and CDR2 from the germline V gene are MNHNS and SASEGT.

This clone has only a few counts. The J gene is TRBJ1-2, the V gene TRBV6-1; D uncertain. This CDR3 is built from 14 residues. CDR1 and CDR2 (germline): MNHNS, SASEGT. V was cut by 4 bases and J by 2 bases, with 11 bases left in between. For the CDR3, the DNA is TGTGCCAGCAGTGTGATAACAGAGAACTATGGCTACACCTTC. Translated, it gives CASSVITENYGYTF.

This chain uses TRBV28 with TRBJ2-6; D gene ambiguous. The CDR3 is 17 amino acids. Germline assignment: CDR1 MDHEN and CDR2 SYDVKM. V was shortened by 6 bases and J by 0 bases, with 15 bases between the two germline ends. The CDR3 sequence: CASSRTADVSGANVLTF. In DNA, the CDR3 is TGTGCCAGCAGCCGCACTGCTGATGTCTCTGGGGCCAACGTCCTGACTTTC.

The chain recombines TRBV18 with TRBJ1-3; the match to TRBD1 covers 9 bases. This CDR3 has 16 amino acids. Germline CDR1 KGHSH, CDR2 LQKENI. J gave up 0 bases and V 4 bases, and 4 bases lay outside the gene matches. The chain's CDR3 is CASSLGQGPSGNTIYF. Written as DNA, the CDR3 is TGTGCCAGCTCACTGGGACAGGGTCCCTCTGGAAACACCATATATTTT. Full variable domain (rest looked up from reference TRBV18 and TRBJ1-3): NAGVMQNPRHLVRRRGQEARLRCSPMKGHSHVYWYRQLPEEGLKFMVYLQKENIIDESGMPKERFSAEFPKEGPSILRIQQVVRGDSAAYFCASSLGQGPSGNTIYFGEGSWLTVV.

The rearrangement links TRBV6-1 to TRBJ2-7; D remains unclear. This CDR3 spans 15 amino acids. The ends were cut back, 5 bases at V and 2 bases at J, with 16 bases in the middle. Per germline, CDR1 MNHNS and CDR2 SASEGT. CDR3 nucleotide sequence: TGTGCCAGCAGTTCCCGACACCCCGTTGCCTACGAGCAGTACTTC. Encoded protein: CASSSRHPVAYEQYF.

This chain connects TRBV12-5 to TRBJ1-5; possibly TRBD1 for D (5 bases). Trimming pared 5 bases from V and 3 bases from J, leaving 8 bases between. The CDR3 runs to 13 residues. Per germline, CDR1 LGHNT and CDR2 FRNRAP. CDR3 DNA sequence: TGTGCTAGTGGTCTACAGGTCAATCAGCCCCAGCATTTT. Translation: CASGLQVNQPQHF.

The chain carries TRBV7-9 and TRBJ2-2; D call uncertain. The germline V and J ends were trimmed by 7 bases and 5 bases, with 11 bases remaining between them. Per the germline V gene, CDR1 is SEHNR and CDR2 is FQNEAQ (reference sequence). This CDR3 region has 13 residues. The CDR3 DNA is TGTGCCAGCACCTCGCAAGGGACCGGGGAGCTGTTTTTT. This sequence encodes CASTSQGTGELFF.

This chain connects TRBV28 to TRBJ1-1, with D hard to call. The CDR3 covers 15 residues. Germline V gene lookup returns CDR1 MDHEN and CDR2 SYDVKM. Trimming took 1 base from V and 0 from J, leaving 9 bases between them. Written as DNA, the CDR3 is TGTGCCAGCAGTTTATTCATGGTGGTGAACACTGAAGCTTTCTTT. Its protein product is CASSLFMVVNTEAFF.

The chain combines TRBV5-4 with TRBJ2-4; 9 bases line up with TRBD1. Trimming at V came to 0 bases and at J to 6 bases, leaving 1 base not matched to a gene. The germline gives CDR1 SGHNT, CDR2 YYREEE (reference sequence). The CDR3 has 14 residues. CDR3: CASSLGDRVNIQYF. Here the CDR3 DNA reads TGTGCCAGCAGCTTGGGGGACAGGGTAAACATTCAGTACTTC.

The chain carries TRBV5-6 and TRBJ1-2; tentatively, D is TRBD1 (6 bases). The CDR3 runs to 13 residues. Germline CDR1 SGHDT, CDR2 YYEEEE. Trimming cost V 5 bases and J 1 base, with 9 bases left between them. The CDR3: CASSPGVNYGYTF. In nucleotides, the CDR3 is TGTGCCAGCAGTCCAGGGGTTAACTATGGCTACACCTTC.

This clone appeared a single time. The V gene is TRBV4-1, the J gene TRBJ1-4; D is possibly TRBD1 (6 bases). V shed 1 base and J shed 2 bases, with 11 bases lying between them. Germline assignment: CDR1 MGHRA and CDR2 YSYEKL. The CDR3 consists of 16 residues. In nucleotides, the CDR3 is TGCGCCAGCAGCCAAGTACAGGGTACCACTAATGAAAAACTGTTTTTT. Encoded protein: CASSQVQGTTNEKLFF.

A single count supports this clone. The genes are TRBV19 and TRBJ1-5; TRBD1 might be the D (5 bases). CDR1 and CDR2 from the germline V gene are LNHDA and SQIVND (reference sequence). Trimming shortened V by 5 bases and J by 5 bases, and 10 bases separated the two germline ends. The CDR3 sequence is 13 residues long. CDR3 DNA: TGTGCCAGTAGTCGGGGGGTTTATCAGCCCCAGCATTTT. Amino acids: CASSRGVYQPQHF. Drawing the rest from reference TRBV19 and TRBJ1-5, the complete variable domain is DGGITQSPKYLFRKEGQNVTLSCEQNLNHDAMYWYRQDPGQGLRLIYYSQIVNDFQKGDIAEGYSVSREKKESFPLTVTSAQKNPTAFYLCASSRGVYQPQHFGDGTRLSIL.

The V and J genes are TRBV5-8 and TRBJ1-6, with D possibly matching TRBD1 (6 bases). This CDR3 is built from 16 residues. Between the trimmed V and J ends, which lost 5 bases and 7 bases, there was a span of 19 bases. The germline gives CDR1 SGHTS, CDR2 YDEGEE. CDR3 sequence reads: CASSQSGAGVNSPLHF. The DNA for the CDR3 is TGTGCCAGCAGTCAATCTGGGGCAGGGGTGAATTCACCCCTCCACTTT.

This clone appeared a few times. The chain couples TRBV4-2 to TRBJ2-7; D may correspond to TRBD1 or TRBD2 (6 bases each). The CDR3 is 15 amino acids. The germline gives CDR1 LGHNA, CDR2 YNFKEQ. V lost 0 bases to trimming and J lost 4 bases, with 13 bases between them. CDR3 region: CASSQEHGGGYEQYF. CDR3 bases: TGTGCCAGCAGCCAAGAGCACGGGGGCGGGTACGAGCAGTACTTC.

The chain has TRBV2 and TRBJ1-2; 8 nucleotides align to TRBD1. V trimming: 5 bases; J trimming: 2 bases; junction bases outside the gene matches: 7. The germline CDR1 and CDR2 sequences are SNHLY and FYNNEI. This CDR3 contains 15 residues. In DNA, the CDR3 is TGTGCCAGCAGTTTTAACCGGGACAGGAACTATGGCTACACCTTC. This gives the protein CASSFNRDRNYGYTF.